This T cell receptor (beta chain) comes out of a study of cytomegalovirus exposure and HLA in healthy donors. Study information: Roughly 80 million unique TCRs from HLA-typed donors made up an early data release.

Only one count was recorded for this clone. Antigen unknown. Primers: 60 Vbeta forward and 13 Jbeta reverse. The repertoire was sequenced with immunoSEQ multiplex PCR; TCRdb's copy has only in-frame clones and lacks some. The sample lists 90,000 to 140,000 clones, around 74% occurring once. Study-wide results and caveats: What a later analysis reportedly showed was that an Asian-associated ancestry cluster had fewer N-insertions than the approximately 700-donor mean. Sequencing likely generated an artifact that appeared as a cluster of highly shared sequence variants.

Sequencing was performed on PBMCs. The receptor's source is a man between 40 and 49 years old in good health and CMV-seronegative.

In DNA, the CDR3 is TGTGCCAGCAGCCAGGAGACCCAGTACTTC. Translated, it gives CASSQETQYF. The chain links TRBV6-1 to TRBJ2-5; the D is unclear. Germline V CDR1 and CDR2: MNHNS, SASEGT. The V end was cut by 6 bases, the J end by 5 bases, with 4 bases between. CDR3 length: 10 residues.